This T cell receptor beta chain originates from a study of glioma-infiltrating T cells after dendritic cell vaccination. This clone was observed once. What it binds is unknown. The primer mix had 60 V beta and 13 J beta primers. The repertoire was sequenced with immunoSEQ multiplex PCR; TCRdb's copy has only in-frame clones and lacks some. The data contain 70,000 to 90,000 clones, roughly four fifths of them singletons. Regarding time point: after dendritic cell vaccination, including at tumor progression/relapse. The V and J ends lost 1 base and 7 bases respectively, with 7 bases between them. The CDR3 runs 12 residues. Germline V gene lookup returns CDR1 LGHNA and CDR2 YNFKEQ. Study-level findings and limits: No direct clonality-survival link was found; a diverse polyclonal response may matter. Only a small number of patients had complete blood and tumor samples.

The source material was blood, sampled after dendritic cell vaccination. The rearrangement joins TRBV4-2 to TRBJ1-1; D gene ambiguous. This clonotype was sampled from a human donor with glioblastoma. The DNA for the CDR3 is TGTGCCAGCAGCCAAGGAAAGCTTGAAGCTTTCTTT. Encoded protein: CASSQGKLEAFF.